This T cell receptor (beta chain) was obtained from a study of T cells after posttransplantation cyclophosphamide (dated by TCRdb to about 2016). About the full investigation: Using TRB sequencing, the study followed how the T cell repertoire reconstituted after myeloablative bone marrow transplantation in which posttransplantation cyclophosphamide served as GVHD prophylaxis. Antigen receptor sequencing was done on samples from roughly 35 PTCy-treated patients and from some 15 related bone marrow donors of those patients. Because TRA and TRB clonality correlated tightly in some 10 samples, the subsequent TCR analyses were limited to TRB only. Public TRB sequences were compared against a database of over 3,000 sequences linked to responses to pathogens, tumor antigens, self-antigens and alloantigens. In 3 patients, TRB sequencing was also performed on up to 3 more blood samples taken 2 to 5.2 years after transplant, and in 4 patients, pretransplant blood was also TRB-sequenced. TRB sequencing was performed on blood from all 35 or so PTCy patients with 1-year posttransplant specimens. The paper's findings and limits, for the study overall: Donor-recipient similarity was low at 1-2 months but rose over the first year, and later blood repertoires were often dominated by donor CD8+ memory clones. Across fewer than 55 patients, TRB clonality was highly associated with recipient CMV seropositivity and CMV reactivation, and PTCy diversity was similar to diversity in CNI/methotrexate controls. The TRB repertoires of T cells infiltrating skin or GI tract showed only limited overlap with the TRB repertoires of T cells in blood.

On this clone: Its antigen target is currently unknown. Per-nucleotide qualities are absent, and no much larger clonotype sits a single base away.

The germline V gene (reference sequence) provides CDR1 MNHEY and CDR2 SMNVEV. Taken from cysteine to phenylalanine, the CDR3 has 23 residues. The entry retains the CDR3 DNA only, 69 bases that are in frame from base 1. Trimming removed 1 base from V and 3 bases from J; the gene matches leave 24 bases unexplained. Genomic DNA was used for TRB sequencing, which was performed with the immunoSEQ assay at survey resolution or with the hsTCRB kit. In the paper's pipeline: The immunoSEQ software handled the initial read processing, while the LymphoSeq R package was used for the repertoire analyses. Clonality was computed as 1 minus normalized Shannon entropy, and a Gini coefficient was also calculated for each TRB dataset. To infer phenotypes in unsorted samples, TRB sequences from sorted subsets of the recipient or donor were mapped onto unsorted samples from the same recipient. TCRdb stores this immuneACCESS table with in-frame sequences only. Part of the clones is absent; in the studies checked, under half of the shortfall reflects unresolved V genes, and no reason is known for the rest. V and J calls and clone size are given by that table; D and trimming were obtained from the DNA. This sample gives about 21,000 clones in total; around 87% of them show up just once. The ten largest clones represent about 2% of the sample.

The control group consisted of roughly 10 patients who received myeloablative marrow transplants with methotrexate plus a calcineurin inhibitor and who were sampled 1 year after transplant. Peripheral blood and bone marrow mononuclear cells were isolated by Ficoll-Hypaque density centrifugation and were cryopreserved. This receptor was obtained from a female patient under 45 who received an allogeneic stem cell transplant from an unrelated donor, was CMV-positive, and had acute and chronic GVHD. After a transplant, some of the T cells may come from the graft donor. Recombination joined TRBV27 with TRBJ2-3; 11 junctional bases match TRBD2. Sequenced material: PBMCs, taken around 370 days after allogeneic stem cell transplant with calcineurin inhibitor and methotrexate. The DNA is TGTGCCAGCAGTTTATGGGTAAAACCGGGAACTAGCGGGAGATCGGGGCGGACAGATACGCAGTATTTT. This encodes CASSLWVKPGTSGRSGRTDTQYF.